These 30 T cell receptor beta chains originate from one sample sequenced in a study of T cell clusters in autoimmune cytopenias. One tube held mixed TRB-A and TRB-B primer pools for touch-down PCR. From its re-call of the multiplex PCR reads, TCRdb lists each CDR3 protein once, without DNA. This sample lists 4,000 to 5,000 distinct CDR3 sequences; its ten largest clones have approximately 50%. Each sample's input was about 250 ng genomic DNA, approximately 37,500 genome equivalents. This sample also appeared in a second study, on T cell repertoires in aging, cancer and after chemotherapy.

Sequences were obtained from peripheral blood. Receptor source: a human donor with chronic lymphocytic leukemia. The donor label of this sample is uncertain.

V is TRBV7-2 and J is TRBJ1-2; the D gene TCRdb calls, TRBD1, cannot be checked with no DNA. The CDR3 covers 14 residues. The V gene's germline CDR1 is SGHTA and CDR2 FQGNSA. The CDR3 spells CASSLAGTGGGYTF.

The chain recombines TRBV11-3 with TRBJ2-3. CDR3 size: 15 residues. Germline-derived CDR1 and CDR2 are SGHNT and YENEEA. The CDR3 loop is CASSARSPSTDTQYF.

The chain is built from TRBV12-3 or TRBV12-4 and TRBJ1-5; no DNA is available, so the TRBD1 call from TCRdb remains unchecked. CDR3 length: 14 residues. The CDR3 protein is CASSTQGSIEPQHF.

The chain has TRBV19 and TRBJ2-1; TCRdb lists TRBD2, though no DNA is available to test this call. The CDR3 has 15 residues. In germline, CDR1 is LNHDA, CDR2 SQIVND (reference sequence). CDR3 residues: CASSATSGGVNEQFF.

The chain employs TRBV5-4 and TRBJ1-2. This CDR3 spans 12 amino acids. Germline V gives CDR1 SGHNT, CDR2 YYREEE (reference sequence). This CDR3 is CASSFTLNGYTF.

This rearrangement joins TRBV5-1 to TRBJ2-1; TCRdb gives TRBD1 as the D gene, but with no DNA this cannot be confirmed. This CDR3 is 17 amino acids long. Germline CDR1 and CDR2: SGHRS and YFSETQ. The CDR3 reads CASSFRVGTGGPNEQFF.

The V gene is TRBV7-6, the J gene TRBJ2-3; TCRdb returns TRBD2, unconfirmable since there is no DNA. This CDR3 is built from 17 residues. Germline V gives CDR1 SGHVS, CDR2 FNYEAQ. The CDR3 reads CASSLGQQAPSTDTQYF.

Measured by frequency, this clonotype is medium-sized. CDR3 sequence reads: CASSLDQWEGLSGELFF. The chain couples TRBV11-3 to TRBJ2-2; TCRdb proposes TRBD2, but this gene call is untestable without DNA. The CDR3 contains 17 residues. Germline CDR1 and CDR2: SGHNT and YENEEA.

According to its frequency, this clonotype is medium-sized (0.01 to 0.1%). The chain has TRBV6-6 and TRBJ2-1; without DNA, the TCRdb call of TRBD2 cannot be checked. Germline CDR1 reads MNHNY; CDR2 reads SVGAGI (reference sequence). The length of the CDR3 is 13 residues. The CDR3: CASTSGDYNEQFF.

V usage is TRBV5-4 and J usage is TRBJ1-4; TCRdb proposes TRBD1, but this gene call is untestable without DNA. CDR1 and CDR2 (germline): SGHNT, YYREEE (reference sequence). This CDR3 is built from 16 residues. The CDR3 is CASSLDRGSGGEKLFF.

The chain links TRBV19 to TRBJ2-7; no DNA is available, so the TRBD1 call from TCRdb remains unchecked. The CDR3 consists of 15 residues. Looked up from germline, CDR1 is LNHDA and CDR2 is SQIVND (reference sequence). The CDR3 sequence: CASSIAGGHSYEQYF.

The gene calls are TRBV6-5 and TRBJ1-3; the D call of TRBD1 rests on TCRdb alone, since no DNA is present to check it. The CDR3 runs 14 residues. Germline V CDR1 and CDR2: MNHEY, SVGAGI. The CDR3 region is CASKTDHSGNTIYF.

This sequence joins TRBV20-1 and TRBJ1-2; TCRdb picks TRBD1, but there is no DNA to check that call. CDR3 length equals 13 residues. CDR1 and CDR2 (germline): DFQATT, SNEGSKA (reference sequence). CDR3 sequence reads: CSQLEGTEYGYTF.

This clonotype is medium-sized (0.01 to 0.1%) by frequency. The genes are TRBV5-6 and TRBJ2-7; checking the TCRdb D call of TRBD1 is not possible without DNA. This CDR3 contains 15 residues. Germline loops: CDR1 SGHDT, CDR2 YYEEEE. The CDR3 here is CASSLAGGRNDEQYF.

CDR3: CASSGWGGGYNEQFF. This chain connects TRBV28 to TRBJ2-1; with no DNA, the TCRdb D assignment of TRBD1 cannot be verified. The CDR3 is 15 amino acids. CDR1 MDHEN and CDR2 SYDVKM come from the germline V gene.

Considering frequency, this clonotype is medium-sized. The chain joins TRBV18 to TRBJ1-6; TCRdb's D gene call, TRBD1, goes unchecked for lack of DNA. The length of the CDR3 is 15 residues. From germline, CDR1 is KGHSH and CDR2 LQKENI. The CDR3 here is CASSQVQGTNSPLHF. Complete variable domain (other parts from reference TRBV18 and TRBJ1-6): NAGVMQNPRHLVRRRGQEARLRCSPMKGHSHVYWYRQLPEEGLKFMVYLQKENIIDESGMPKERFSAEFPKEGPSILRIQQVVRGDSAAYFCASSQVQGTNSPLHFGNGTRLTVT.

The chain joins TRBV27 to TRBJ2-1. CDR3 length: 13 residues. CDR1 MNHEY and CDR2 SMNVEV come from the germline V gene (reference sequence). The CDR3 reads CASSFVWDSEQFF.

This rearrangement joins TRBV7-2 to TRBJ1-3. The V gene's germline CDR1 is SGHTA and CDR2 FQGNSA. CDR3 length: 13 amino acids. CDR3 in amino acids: CASSPSTGNTIYF.

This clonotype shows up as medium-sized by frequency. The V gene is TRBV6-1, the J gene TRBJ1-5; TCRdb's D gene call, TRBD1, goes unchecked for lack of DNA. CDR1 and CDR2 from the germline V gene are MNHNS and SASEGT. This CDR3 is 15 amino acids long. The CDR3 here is CASSGGDSYNQPQHF.

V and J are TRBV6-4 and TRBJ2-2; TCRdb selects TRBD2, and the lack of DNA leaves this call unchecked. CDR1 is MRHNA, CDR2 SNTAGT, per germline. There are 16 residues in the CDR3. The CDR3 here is CASSAQTSGNTGELFF.

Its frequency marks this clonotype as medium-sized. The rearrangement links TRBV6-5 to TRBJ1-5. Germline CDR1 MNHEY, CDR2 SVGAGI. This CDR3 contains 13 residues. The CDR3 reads CASSYAYNQPQHF.

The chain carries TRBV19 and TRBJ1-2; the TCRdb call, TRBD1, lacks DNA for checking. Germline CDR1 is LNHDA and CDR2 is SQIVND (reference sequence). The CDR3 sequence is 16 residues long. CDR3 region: CASSIDTHRVDYGYTF.

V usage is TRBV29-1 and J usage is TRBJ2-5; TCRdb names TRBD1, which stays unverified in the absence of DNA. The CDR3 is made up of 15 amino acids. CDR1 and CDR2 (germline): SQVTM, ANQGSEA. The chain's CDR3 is CSVSGGVSRRETQYF.

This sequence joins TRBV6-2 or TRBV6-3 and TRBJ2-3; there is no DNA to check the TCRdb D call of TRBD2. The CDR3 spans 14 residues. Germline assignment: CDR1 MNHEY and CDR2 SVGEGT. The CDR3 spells CATGQSGRSDTQYF.

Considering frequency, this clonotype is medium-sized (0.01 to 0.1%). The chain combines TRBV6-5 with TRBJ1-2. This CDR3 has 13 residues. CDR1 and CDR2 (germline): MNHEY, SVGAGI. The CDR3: CASSYKGLYGYTF.

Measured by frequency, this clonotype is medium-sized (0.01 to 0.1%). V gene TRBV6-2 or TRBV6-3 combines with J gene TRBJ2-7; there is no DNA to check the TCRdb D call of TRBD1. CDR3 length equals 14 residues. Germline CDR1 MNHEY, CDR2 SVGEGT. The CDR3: CASNRQGLAYEQYF.

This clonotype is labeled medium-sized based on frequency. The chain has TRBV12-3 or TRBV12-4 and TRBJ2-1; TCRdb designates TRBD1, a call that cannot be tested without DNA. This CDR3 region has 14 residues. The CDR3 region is CASSSWTGDMEQFF.

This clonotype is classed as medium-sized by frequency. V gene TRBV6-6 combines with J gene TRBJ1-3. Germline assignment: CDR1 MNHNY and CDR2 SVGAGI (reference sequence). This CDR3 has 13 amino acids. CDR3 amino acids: CAVTGGTGNTIYF.

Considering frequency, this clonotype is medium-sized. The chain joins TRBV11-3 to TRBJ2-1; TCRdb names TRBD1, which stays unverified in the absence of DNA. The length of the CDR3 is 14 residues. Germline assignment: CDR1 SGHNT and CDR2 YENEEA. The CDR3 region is CASGAGGAYNEQFF.

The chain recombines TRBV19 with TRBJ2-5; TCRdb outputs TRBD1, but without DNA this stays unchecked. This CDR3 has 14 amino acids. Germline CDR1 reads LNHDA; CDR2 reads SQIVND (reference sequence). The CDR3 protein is CASKAGGYQETQYF.